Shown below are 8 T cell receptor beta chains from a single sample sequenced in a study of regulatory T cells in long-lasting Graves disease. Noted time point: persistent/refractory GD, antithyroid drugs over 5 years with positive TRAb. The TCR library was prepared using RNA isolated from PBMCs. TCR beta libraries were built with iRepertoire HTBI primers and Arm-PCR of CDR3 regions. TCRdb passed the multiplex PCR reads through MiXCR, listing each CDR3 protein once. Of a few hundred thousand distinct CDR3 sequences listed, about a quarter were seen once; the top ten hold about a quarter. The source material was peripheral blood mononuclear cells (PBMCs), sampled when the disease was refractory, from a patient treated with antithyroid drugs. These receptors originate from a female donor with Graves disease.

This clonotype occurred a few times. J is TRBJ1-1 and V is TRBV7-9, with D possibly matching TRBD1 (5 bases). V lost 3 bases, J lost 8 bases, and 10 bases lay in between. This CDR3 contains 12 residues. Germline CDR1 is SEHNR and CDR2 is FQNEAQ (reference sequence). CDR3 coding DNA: TGTGCCAGCAGCTTCCCCGGGGCGGAAGCTTTCTTT. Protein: CASSFPGAEAFF.

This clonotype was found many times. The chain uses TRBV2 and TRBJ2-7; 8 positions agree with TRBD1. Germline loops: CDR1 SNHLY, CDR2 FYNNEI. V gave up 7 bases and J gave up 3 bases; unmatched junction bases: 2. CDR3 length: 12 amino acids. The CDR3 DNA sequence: TGTGCCAGCATTGGACAGGGCTACGAGCAGTACTTC. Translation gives CASIGQGYEQYF.

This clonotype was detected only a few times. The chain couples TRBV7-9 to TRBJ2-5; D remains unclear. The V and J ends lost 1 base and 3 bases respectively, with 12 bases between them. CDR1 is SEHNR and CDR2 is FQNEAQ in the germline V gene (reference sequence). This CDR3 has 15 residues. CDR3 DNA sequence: TGTGCCAGCAGCTTAGTAAAAGCAGCTGAAGAGACCCAGTACTTC. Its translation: CASSLVKAAEETQYF.

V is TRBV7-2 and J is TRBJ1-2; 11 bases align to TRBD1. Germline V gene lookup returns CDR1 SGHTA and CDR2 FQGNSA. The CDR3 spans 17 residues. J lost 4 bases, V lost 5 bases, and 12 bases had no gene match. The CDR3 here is CASSIGQGAVFSYGYTF. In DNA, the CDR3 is TGTGCCAGCAGCATCGGACAGGGGGCCGTTTTTAGCTATGGCTACACCTTC.

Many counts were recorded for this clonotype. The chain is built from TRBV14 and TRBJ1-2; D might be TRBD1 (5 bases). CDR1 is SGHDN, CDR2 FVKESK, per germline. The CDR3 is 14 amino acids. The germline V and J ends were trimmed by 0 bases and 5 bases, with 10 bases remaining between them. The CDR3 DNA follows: TGTGCCAGCAGCCAAGATCGGGGACCTTATGGCTACACCTTC. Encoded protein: CASSQDRGPYGYTF.

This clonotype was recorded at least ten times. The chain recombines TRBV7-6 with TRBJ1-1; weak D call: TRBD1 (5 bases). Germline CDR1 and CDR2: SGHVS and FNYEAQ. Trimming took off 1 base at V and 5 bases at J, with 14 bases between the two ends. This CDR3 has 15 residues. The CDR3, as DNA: TGTGCCAGCAGCTTAGGACAGACCAGAGGTACTGAAGCTTTCTTT. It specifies CASSLGQTRGTEAFF.

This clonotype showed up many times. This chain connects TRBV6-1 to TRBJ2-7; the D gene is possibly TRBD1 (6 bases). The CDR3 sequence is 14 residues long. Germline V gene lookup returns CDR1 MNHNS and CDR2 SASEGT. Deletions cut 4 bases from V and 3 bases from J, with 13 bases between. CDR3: CASSVRDKFYEQYF. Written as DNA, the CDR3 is TGTGCCAGCAGTGTACGGGACAAGTTCTACGAGCAGTACTTC.

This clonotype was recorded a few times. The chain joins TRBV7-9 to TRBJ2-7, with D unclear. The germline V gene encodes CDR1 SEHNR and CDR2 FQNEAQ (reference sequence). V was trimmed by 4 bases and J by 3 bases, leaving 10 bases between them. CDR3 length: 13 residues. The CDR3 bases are TGTGCCAGCAGCTCGTCCGAGGTCTACGAGCAGTACTTC. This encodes CASSSSEVYEQYF. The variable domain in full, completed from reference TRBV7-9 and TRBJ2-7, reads DTGVSQNPRHKITKRGQNVTFRCDPISEHNRLYWYRQTLGQGPEFLTYFQNEAQLEKSRLLSDRFSAERPKGSFSTLEIQRTEQGDSAMYLCASSSSEVYEQYFGPGTRLTVT.